This T cell receptor (beta chain) was identified during a study of CD4 T cells in relation to SARS-CoV-2 and coronaviruses. Generated by immunoSEQ multiplex PCR, the TCRdb table keeps only in-frame clones and is missing some. In the table there are tens of thousands of clones, roughly 80% of which are singletons. From germline, CDR1 is SQVTM and CDR2 ANQGSEA. The length of the CDR3 is 13 residues. V trimming: 6 bases; J trimming: 5 bases; junction bases outside the gene matches: 2. Comments on this clone: The antigen is unknown.

Roughly 10^5 naive or memory CD4+ cells were cultured with CEF peptides for roughly 10 days. This sequence was found in an adult with COVID-19. The sequencing input was memory CD4+ T cells from PBMCs, cultured in vitro. The chain has TRBV29-1 and TRBJ2-1; TRBD2 agrees at 12 bases. CDR3 sequence reads: CSVTSGSDNEQFF. In nucleotides, the CDR3 is TGCAGCGTGACTAGCGGGAGCGACAATGAGCAGTTCTTC.